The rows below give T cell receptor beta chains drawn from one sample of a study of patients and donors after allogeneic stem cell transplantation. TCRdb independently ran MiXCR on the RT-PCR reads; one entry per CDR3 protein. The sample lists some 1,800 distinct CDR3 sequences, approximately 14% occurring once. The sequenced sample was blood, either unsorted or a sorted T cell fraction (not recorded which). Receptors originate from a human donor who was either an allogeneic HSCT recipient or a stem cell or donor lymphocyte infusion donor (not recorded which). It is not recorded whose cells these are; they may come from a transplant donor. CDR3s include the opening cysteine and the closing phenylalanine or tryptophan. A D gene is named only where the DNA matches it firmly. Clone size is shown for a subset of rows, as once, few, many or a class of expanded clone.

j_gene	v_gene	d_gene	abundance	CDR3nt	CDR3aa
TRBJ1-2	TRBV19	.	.	TGTGCCAGTAGTATAGATCGGGATGGCTACACCTTC	CASSIDRDGYTF
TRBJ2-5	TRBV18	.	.	TGTGCCAGCTCACCACGGAGTGCACAAGAGACCCAGTACTTC	CASSPRSAQETQYF
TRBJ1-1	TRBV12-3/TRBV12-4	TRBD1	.	TGTGCCAGCAGTCCCCAGGGGGAGATGAACACTGAAGCTTTCTTT	CASSPQGEMNTEAFF
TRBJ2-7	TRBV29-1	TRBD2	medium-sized	TGCAGCGCATCGGGGGGCTACGAGCAGTACTTC	CSASGGYEQYF
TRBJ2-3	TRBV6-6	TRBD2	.	TGTGCCAGCAGTTCTTGGTCTCCGGGGGAGGGAGATACGCAGTATTTT	CASSSWSPGEGDTQYF
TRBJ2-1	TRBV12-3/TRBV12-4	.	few	TGTGCCAGCACTCAGGGGCTTGGGGAGCAGTTCTTC	CASTQGLGEQFF
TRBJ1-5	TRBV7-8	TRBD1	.	TGTGCCAGCAGCGACAGGGAGGGCAATCAGCCCCAGCATTTT	CASSDREGNQPQHF
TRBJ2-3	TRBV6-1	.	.	TGTGCCAGCAGTCAGGGGGGGCCAGGAGATACGCAGTATTTT	CASSQGGPGDTQYF
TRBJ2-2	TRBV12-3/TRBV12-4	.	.	TGTGCCAGCAGTCGAAGCGTGGAGCTCGGGGAGCTGTTTTTT	CASSRSVELGELFF
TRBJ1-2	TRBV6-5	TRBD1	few	TGTGCCAGCAGTTTCGACAGGGAAAACTATGGCTACACCTTC	CASSFDRENYGYTF